The 27 T cell receptor beta chains below were found in one sample sequenced in a study of cytomegalovirus exposure and HLA in healthy donors. TCRdb keeps only in-frame clones here, not all; method: immunoSEQ multiplex PCR. The sample records 100,000 to 150,000 clones, nearly 90% being singletons. The sequenced material came from PBMCs. All receptors come from a woman aged 18 to 35 in good health and CMV-seronegative.

The CDR3 region is CASKSDRVKGEQFF. The CDR3 region has the DNA TGTGCCAGCAAATCGGACAGGGTTAAGGGTGAGCAGTTCTTC. This sequence joins TRBV28 and TRBJ2-1, with 8 bases lining up with TRBD1. From germline, CDR1 is MDHEN and CDR2 SYDVKM. The CDR3 sequence is 14 residues long. After removal of 7 bases from V and 9 bases from J, the junction contained 11 bases not matched to a gene.

This clone was detected only once. The CDR3 reads CASSPSARTYNEQFF. For the CDR3, the DNA is TGTGCCAGCAGCCCATCGGCGAGGACCTACAATGAGCAGTTCTTC. V and J are TRBV14 and TRBJ2-1; D not certain. CDR3 length: 15 residues. The germline V gene encodes CDR1 SGHDN and CDR2 FVKESK. Trimming stripped 4 bases from V and 2 bases from J, with 12 bases between.

The chain links TRBV30 to TRBJ2-1; 10 nucleotides match TRBD2. The germline CDR1 and CDR2 sequences are GTSNPN and SVGIG (reference sequence). V shed 3 bases, J shed 4 bases, and the junction held 18 bases outside the gene matches. CDR3 size: 19 residues. CDR3 nucleotide sequence: TGTGCCTGGAGGCTCTCAACTAGCGGGATAAGGGGCTGGTACAATGAGCAGTTCTTC. It specifies CAWRLSTSGIRGWYNEQFF.

The chain has TRBV10-2 and TRBJ1-1; no clear D gene. The germline V gene has CDR1 WSHSY and CDR2 SAAADI. Trimming took 9 bases from V and 0 from J, leaving 17 bases between them. The CDR3 covers 15 residues. The CDR3 bases are TGCGCCAGTAGCGAATTTGGGTTCATGAACACTGAAGCTTTCTTT. It is translated as CASSEFGFMNTEAFF.

The chain couples TRBV19 to TRBJ1-5; D gene unclear. This CDR3 region has 13 residues. Germline V gene sequence: CDR1 LNHDA, CDR2 SQIVND (reference sequence). The V end lost 5 bases, the J end lost 6 bases, and 11 bases lay between the germline ends. CDR3 in DNA: TGTGCCAGTAGTCCCCAATCCGGTCAGCCCCAGCATTTT. It codes for CASSPQSGQPQHF.

The V gene is TRBV5-1, the J gene TRBJ2-1; 12 positions agree with TRBD2. CDR3 size: 15 residues. Germline-derived CDR1 and CDR2 are SGHRS and YFSETQ. V shed 4 bases, J shed 5 bases, and the junction held 4 bases outside the gene matches. This chain's CDR3 is CASSATSGGNNEQFF. The CDR3 DNA sequence: TGCGCCAGCAGCGCGACTAGCGGGGGTAACAATGAGCAGTTCTTC.

The chain uses TRBV6-6 and TRBJ1-1; possible D gene TRBD1, 5 bases. Trimming shortened V by 7 bases and J by 11 bases, and 14 bases separated the two germline ends. This CDR3 is built from 11 residues. The V gene's germline CDR1 is MNHNY and CDR2 SVGAGI (reference sequence). CDR3 region: CASTPLRGAFF. The CDR3 bases are TGTGCCAGCACCCCCCTGCGGGGGGCTTTCTTT.

This clone was recorded many times. This chain connects TRBV9 to TRBJ1-4, with 8 nucleotides matching TRBD1. Germline V CDR1 and CDR2: SGDLS, YYNGEE. The CDR3 has 14 residues. After removal of 4 bases from V and 8 bases from J, the junction contained 7 bases not matched to a gene. For the CDR3, the DNA is TGTGCCAGCAGCCTTCAGACAGGGGCCGAAAAACTGTTTTTT. As protein: CASSLQTGAEKLFF.

This clone was recorded only once. The chain uses TRBV5-1 and TRBJ2-5; 7 bases are a match to TRBD1. Germline V gene sequence: CDR1 SGHRS, CDR2 YFSETQ. V lost 0 bases and J lost 6; bases outside the gene matches: 5. This CDR3 is built from 14 residues. CDR3 sequence: CASSLAGGVQTQYF. In DNA form, the CDR3 reads TGCGCCAGCAGCTTGGCAGGGGGAGTACAGACCCAGTACTTC.

The chain recombines TRBV19 with TRBJ2-7, with TRBD1 matching over 8 bases. Germline-derived CDR1 and CDR2 are LNHDA and SQIVND (reference sequence). Germline trimming cut 4 bases from V and 4 bases from J; bases unmatched to any gene: 9. This CDR3 has 15 residues. The CDR3 nucleotides are TGTGCCAGTAGTAGAACTGGACAGGGATCTTACGAGCAGTACTTC. This sequence encodes CASSRTGQGSYEQYF.

The rearrangement joins TRBV19 to TRBJ1-2, with D perhaps matching TRBD1 (6 bases). V was shortened by 4 bases and J by 0 bases, with 15 bases between the two germline ends. Germline values: CDR1 LNHDA, CDR2 SQIVND (reference sequence). This CDR3 region has 16 residues. As DNA, the CDR3 is TGTGCCAGTAGTAAATCCGCCGGGACATCTAACTATGGCTACACCTTC. It codes for CASSKSAGTSNYGYTF.

This chain uses TRBV28 with TRBJ1-4; no reliable D call. The V gene's germline CDR1 is MDHEN and CDR2 SYDVKM. Trimming pared 6 bases from V and 9 bases from J, leaving 11 bases between. The CDR3 loop spans 12 amino acids. The CDR3 DNA follows: TGTGCCAGCAGACCGACACGGAAAAAACTGTTTTTT. Amino acid sequence: CASRPTRKKLFF. Full variable domain (rest looked up from reference TRBV28 and TRBJ1-4): DVKVTQSSRYLVKRTGEKVFLECVQDMDHENMFWYRQDPGLGLRLIYFSYDVKMKEKGDIPEGYSVSREKKERFSLILESASTNQTSMYLCASRPTRKKLFFGSGTQLSVL.

The chain uses TRBV7-9 and TRBJ2-5; 10 bases fit TRBD2. CDR3 length equals 19 residues. J lost 7 bases, V lost 5 bases, and 22 bases had no gene match. Germline CDR1 is SEHNR and CDR2 is FQNEAQ (reference sequence). Here the CDR3 DNA reads TGTGCCAGCAGCCACCCCTCAGGAGTAGCGGGAGGCCGAGGTTTGACCCAGTACTTC. Protein product: CASSHPSGVAGGRGLTQYF.

The chain uses TRBV25-1 and TRBJ1-6; 9 bases line up with TRBD1. The V gene end was trimmed by 3 bases and the J gene end by 7 bases; junction bases not matched to a gene: 1. Germline CDR1 is MGHDK and CDR2 is SYGVNS. The CDR3 has 14 amino acids. Here the CDR3 reads CASSDGTGNSPLHF. The DNA for the CDR3 is TGTGCCAGCAGTGATGGGACAGGGAATTCACCCCTCCACTTT.

This chain joins TRBV28 and TRBJ1-4, with D unclear. V shed 7 bases and J shed 7 bases, with 19 bases lying between them. The CDR3 extends over 15 amino acids. Germline V gene data show CDR1 as MDHEN and CDR2 as SYDVKM. CDR3 bases: TGTGCCAGCACACCTCTTGGGCCAAGTGGTGAAAAACTGTTTTTT. Translating it yields CASTPLGPSGEKLFF. Using reference TRBV28 and TRBJ1-4 for the parts outside the CDR3, the full variable domain is DVKVTQSSRYLVKRTGEKVFLECVQDMDHENMFWYRQDPGLGLRLIYFSYDVKMKEKGDIPEGYSVSREKKERFSLILESASTNQTSMYLCASTPLGPSGEKLFFGSGTQLSVL.

This rearrangement joins TRBV5-1 to TRBJ2-5; D unresolved. CDR1 is SGHRS and CDR2 is YFSETQ in the germline V gene. V was clipped by 0 bases and J by 0 bases, with 6 bases between them. CDR3 length equals 14 residues. The CDR3: CASSLEPDQETQYF. The CDR3, as DNA: TGCGCCAGCAGCTTGGAACCAGACCAAGAGACCCAGTACTTC. The variable domain in full, with the rest retrieved from reference TRBV5-1 and TRBJ2-5, is KAGVTQTPRYLIKTRGQQVTLSCSPISGHRSVSWYQQTPGQGLQFLFEYFSETQRNKGNFPGRFSGRQFSNSRSEMNVSTLELGDSALYLCASSLEPDQETQYFGPGTRLLVL.

This chain joins TRBV7-9 and TRBJ2-1, with TRBD2 matching over 8 bases. Germline V gene data show CDR1 as SEHNR and CDR2 as FQNEAQ (reference sequence). This CDR3 contains 15 residues. Losses at the gene ends were 5 bases for V and 4 bases for J; bases not matched to a gene: 7. The CDR3, as DNA: TGTGCCAGCAGCCCCCAAGGACTAGCTTACAATGAGCAGTTCTTC. Translation gives CASSPQGLAYNEQFF. The variable domain in full, with the rest retrieved from reference TRBV7-9 and TRBJ2-1, is DTGVSQNPRHKITKRGQNVTFRCDPISEHNRLYWYRQTLGQGPEFLTYFQNEAQLEKSRLLSDRFSAERPKGSFSTLEIQRTEQGDSAMYLCASSPQGLAYNEQFFGPGTRLTVL.

This CDR3 reads CASTSSGRPYEQYF. CDR3 in DNA: TGTGCCAGCACCTCAAGCGGGAGACCCTACGAGCAGTACTTC. This chain uses TRBV28 with TRBJ2-7; TRBD2 aligns across 8 bases. J lost 2 bases, V lost 7 bases, and 7 bases had no gene match. From germline, CDR1 is MDHEN and CDR2 SYDVKM. CDR3 length equals 14 residues. Full variable domain (outside the CDR3, taken from reference TRBV28 and TRBJ2-7): DVKVTQSSRYLVKRTGEKVFLECVQDMDHENMFWYRQDPGLGLRLIYFSYDVKMKEKGDIPEGYSVSREKKERFSLILESASTNQTSMYLCASTSSGRPYEQYFGPGTRLTVT.

This sequence joins TRBV5-6 and TRBJ1-3; D is uncertain. V lost 1 base, J lost 0 bases, and 11 bases lay in between. The length of the CDR3 is 16 residues. Germline CDR1 and CDR2: SGHDT and YYEEEE. The CDR3 here is CASSLWWQASGNTIYF. In nucleotides, the CDR3 is TGTGCCAGCAGCTTGTGGTGGCAGGCCTCTGGAAACACCATATATTTT.

The chain joins TRBV6-5 to TRBJ2-3; D is unresolved. Trimming cost V 6 bases and J 0 bases, with 13 bases left between them. Germline assignment: CDR1 MNHEY and CDR2 SVGAGI. The CDR3 is made up of 15 amino acids. CDR3 amino acids: CASRVNMASTDTQYF. The DNA for the CDR3 is TGTGCCAGCAGGGTGAATATGGCTAGCACAGATACGCAGTATTTT.

The rearrangement uses TRBV5-1 and TRBJ1-5; no clear D. CDR3 length: 13 amino acids. V was trimmed by 4 bases and J by 9 bases, leaving 14 bases between them. Germline lookup yields CDR1 SGHRS and CDR2 YFSETQ. The CDR3 nucleotides are TGCGCCAGCAGCCCGGAGCCAGATCGGCCCCAGCATTTT. It codes for CASSPEPDRPQHF.

This clone was detected only a few times. This chain uses TRBV7-9 with TRBJ2-7, with 9 bases fitting TRBD1. The J segment lost 2 bases and the V segment lost 4 bases, leaving 6 bases of the junction unmatched. The CDR3 has 15 residues. CDR1 and CDR2 from the germline V gene are SEHNR and FQNEAQ (reference sequence). In DNA form, the CDR3 reads TGTGCCAGCAGCTCCGGGACAGGGTCCCCCTACGAGCAGTACTTC. It encodes CASSSGTGSPYEQYF. Variable domain in full (rest from reference TRBV7-9 and TRBJ2-7): DTGVSQNPRHKITKRGQNVTFRCDPISEHNRLYWYRQTLGQGPEFLTYFQNEAQLEKSRLLSDRFSAERPKGSFSTLEIQRTEQGDSAMYLCASSSGTGSPYEQYFGPGTRLTVT.

V gene TRBV6-5 combines with J gene TRBJ1-6; no firm D call. V lost 0 bases and J lost 11, with 17 bases in between. This CDR3 spans 16 amino acids. Germline V lookup: CDR1 MNHEY, CDR2 SVGAGI. The CDR3 DNA follows: TGTGCCAGCAGTTACTCGAGTAAGGCACTCCGGGCACCCCTCCACTTT. This codes for CASSYSSKALRAPLHF.

The rearrangement uses TRBV29-1 and TRBJ1-3; possible D gene TRBD1, 6 bases. Trimming removed 5 bases from V and 0 bases from J, with 11 bases in between. Germline V lookup: CDR1 SQVTM, CDR2 ANQGSEA. The CDR3 runs 14 residues. In nucleotides, the CDR3 is TGCAGCGTTTGCCCGGACAGCTCTGGAAACACCATATATTTT. Translated: CSVCPDSSGNTIYF.

The chain links TRBV2 to TRBJ2-7; D is unclear. Germline V gene sequence: CDR1 SNHLY, CDR2 FYNNEI. The V end was cut by 3 bases, the J end by 4 bases, with 7 bases between. The CDR3 extends over 12 amino acids. The chain's CDR3 is CASSEEQYEQYF. CDR3 nucleotide sequence: TGTGCCAGCAGTGAGGAACAGTACGAGCAGTACTTC.

CDR3 loop: CASSSGGSSNQPQHF. CDR3 coding DNA: TGTGCCAGTAGTAGCGGAGGCTCGAGCAATCAGCCCCAGCATTTT. The chain recombines TRBV19 with TRBJ1-5; no reliable D call. This CDR3 is built from 15 residues. The germline V gene encodes CDR1 LNHDA and CDR2 SQIVND (reference sequence). The V end was cut by 4 bases, the J end by 1 base, with 11 bases between.

V is TRBV11-2 and J is TRBJ2-5, with no clear D. The CDR3 totals 12 residues. V lost 5 bases, J lost 2 bases, and 6 bases lay in between. Germline CDR1 reads SGHAT; CDR2 reads FQNNGV. DNA for the CDR3: TGTGCCAGCAGCAAGACACAAGAGACCCAGTACTTC. Translated: CASSKTQETQYF.